This T cell receptor (beta chain) is from a study of cytomegalovirus exposure and HLA in healthy donors. Both 60 Vbeta primers and 13 Jbeta primers went into the PCR. Using immunoSEQ multiplex PCR, the repertoire was profiled, and TCRdb retains in-frame clones only, with some absent. The sample lists 90,000 to 110,000 clones, 78% occurring once. In germline, CDR1 is MNHNY, CDR2 SVGAGI (reference sequence). Trimming took off 2 bases at V and 4 bases at J, with 12 bases between the two ends. The CDR3 contains 15 residues. The V call is TRBV6-6, the J call TRBJ1-5, with D possibly being TRBD1 (5 bases). The clonotype comes from a man aged 25 to 45 in good health and CMV-seronegative. The sequenced material came from PBMCs. CDR3 sequence: CASSYPPGRNQPQHF. The CDR3 bases are TGTGCCAGCAGTTACCCGCCAGGGAGGAATCAGCCCCAGCATTTT.